The rows below give T cell receptor beta chains drawn from one sample of a study of identical twins. Each CDR3 protein is one row after TCRdb ran MiXCR on the 5' RACE reads. The sample lists around 680,000 distinct CDR3 sequences, 8.6% occurring once. This same sample was also taken into another study, of yellow fever vaccine responses in identical twins.

Specimen: PBMCs. These receptor sequences come from a young woman in good health. The CDR3 runs from the conserved cysteine through the conserved F or W. D genes are given only for firm matches. Size is stated for part of the rows, as once, few or many counts, or as a class when the clone is expanded.

j_gene: TRBJ1-4
d_gene: NA
v_gene: TRBV6-1
abundance: NA
CDR3nt: TGTGCCAGCAGTGCCTTAACGTTTGGGAATGAAAAACTGTTTTTT
CDR3aa: CASSALTFGNEKLFF

j_gene: TRBJ2-7
d_gene: TRBD1
v_gene: TRBV7-9
abundance: few
CDR3nt: TGTGCCAGCAGCCGCCGGGACAGGGGAGACGAGCAGTACTTC
CDR3aa: CASSRRDRGDEQYF

j_gene: TRBJ1-1
d_gene: NA
v_gene: TRBV5-1
abundance: many
CDR3nt: TGCGCCAGCAGCCTCGACAGCCCGAACACTGAAGCTTTCTTT
CDR3aa: CASSLDSPNTEAFF

j_gene: TRBJ2-1
d_gene: NA
v_gene: TRBV7-2
abundance: NA
CDR3nt: TGTGCCAGCAGCCCCGGGATGAGGCACAATGAGCAGTTCTTC
CDR3aa: CASSPGMRHNEQFF

j_gene: TRBJ2-7
d_gene: NA
v_gene: TRBV5-1
abundance: NA
CDR3nt: TGCGCCAGCAGTCCATCCGGCAGCCCTTCCTACGAGCAGTACTTC
CDR3aa: CASSPSGSPSYEQYF

j_gene: TRBJ2-2
d_gene: NA
v_gene: TRBV5-1
abundance: few
CDR3nt: TGCGCCAGCAGCTTGGAGCCCAGTTCGAACACCGGGGAGCTGTTTTTT
CDR3aa: CASSLEPSSNTGELFF

j_gene: TRBJ2-7
d_gene: NA
v_gene: TRBV7-8
abundance: few
CDR3nt: TGTGCCAGCAGCCATCCCACAGGGCAGGACGAGCAGTACTTC
CDR3aa: CASSHPTGQDEQYF

j_gene: TRBJ2-2
d_gene: NA
v_gene: TRBV5-1
abundance: few
CDR3nt: TGCGCCAGCAGCGATGACGTTGGCACCGGGGAGCTGTTTTTT
CDR3aa: CASSDDVGTGELFF

j_gene: TRBJ2-5
d_gene: NA
v_gene: TRBV25-1
abundance: NA
CDR3nt: TGTGCCAGCAGCGCAACGGGCAGATCCCAAGAGACCCAGTACTTC
CDR3aa: CASSATGRSQETQYF

j_gene: TRBJ2-1
d_gene: TRBD2
v_gene: TRBV10-2
abundance: NA
CDR3nt: TGCGCCAGCAGTGTTCCTAGCGGAAAGGACAATGAGCAGTTCTTC
CDR3aa: CASSVPSGKDNEQFF

j_gene: TRBJ2-1
d_gene: TRBD2
v_gene: TRBV10-3
abundance: few
CDR3nt: TGTGCCATCAGGGGACTAGCGGAGCGCTACAATGAGCAGTTCTTC
CDR3aa: CAIRGLAERYNEQFF

j_gene: TRBJ1-2
d_gene: NA
v_gene: TRBV20-1
abundance: many
CDR3nt: TGCAGTGCTAGAGATATCCAGGTTGGCTATGGCTACACCTTC
CDR3aa: CSARDIQVGYGYTF

j_gene: TRBJ2-3
d_gene: TRBD2
v_gene: TRBV12-3/TRBV12-4
abundance: once
CDR3nt: TGTGCCTGCAGTTTCCTCGTCGGGACTAGCGGGTTCACAGATACGCAGTATTTT
CDR3aa: CACSFLVGTSGFTDTQYF

j_gene: TRBJ2-1
d_gene: TRBD2
v_gene: TRBV5-6
abundance: many
CDR3nt: TGTGCCAGCAGCATGGGACTAGCGTACAATGAGCAGTTCTTC
CDR3aa: CASSMGLAYNEQFF

j_gene: TRBJ1-5
d_gene: NA
v_gene: TRBV19
abundance: NA
CDR3nt: TGTGCCAGTAGTACTTTACATAGCAATCAGCCCCAGCATTTT
CDR3aa: CASSTLHSNQPQHF

j_gene: TRBJ2-1
d_gene: NA
v_gene: TRBV6-1
abundance: few
CDR3nt: TGTGCCAGCAGCCCGAAAGGGGGGGCCTTGAATGAGCAGTTCTTC
CDR3aa: CASSPKGGALNEQFF

j_gene: TRBJ1-2
d_gene: NA
v_gene: TRBV20-1
abundance: few
CDR3nt: TGCAGTGCTAACTCCGGGGGGCGAAACTATGGCTACACCTTC
CDR3aa: CSANSGGRNYGYTF

j_gene: TRBJ2-5
d_gene: NA
v_gene: TRBV3-1
abundance: NA
CDR3nt: TGTGCCATCTCTCTTGCTTTGGGCAGGTACGAAGAGACCCAGTACTTC
CDR3aa: CAISLALGRYEETQYF

j_gene: TRBJ2-1
d_gene: NA
v_gene: TRBV2
abundance: few
CDR3nt: TGTGCCAGCAGCAGCTATGTAATTGAGCAGTTCTTC
CDR3aa: CASSSYVIEQFF

j_gene: TRBJ2-3
d_gene: NA
v_gene: TRBV9
abundance: NA
CDR3nt: TGTGCCAGCAGCGTATCCCCTCCGCTTGCAGATACGCAGTATTTT
CDR3aa: CASSVSPPLADTQYF

j_gene: TRBJ2-2
d_gene: NA
v_gene: TRBV3-1
abundance: few
CDR3nt: TGTGCCAGCAGCCAATTCTCGGAGCTGTTTTTT
CDR3aa: CASSQFSELFF

j_gene: TRBJ2-1
d_gene: TRBD2
v_gene: TRBV20-1
abundance: few
CDR3nt: TGCAGTGCTAAGGAAAGGCAACTAGCGGGGGGGAACAATGAGCAGTTCTTC
CDR3aa: CSAKERQLAGGNNEQFF

j_gene: TRBJ1-4
d_gene: NA
v_gene: TRBV7-9
abundance: many
CDR3nt: TGTGCCAGCAGCTTAGCCTCAGCCGAGGGGGAAAAACTGTTTTTT
CDR3aa: CASSLASAEGEKLFF

j_gene: TRBJ2-7
d_gene: NA
v_gene: TRBV14
abundance: NA
CDR3nt: TGTGCCAGCAGCCAAGGGGGTAAAATCTCCTACGAGCAGTACTTC
CDR3aa: CASSQGGKISYEQYF

j_gene: TRBJ2-7
d_gene: NA
v_gene: TRBV3-1
abundance: NA
CDR3nt: TGTGCCAGCAGCCAAAGCCTCTTCTTCCTCTACGAGCAGTACTTC
CDR3aa: CASSQSLFFLYEQYF

j_gene: TRBJ2-1
d_gene: NA
v_gene: TRBV29-1
abundance: NA
CDR3nt: TGCAGCGTCCCTCCCGGAAACAATGAGCAGTTCTTC
CDR3aa: CSVPPGNNEQFF

j_gene: TRBJ1-4
d_gene: TRBD1
v_gene: TRBV7-9
abundance: many
CDR3nt: TGTGCCAGCAGCGGGGGACAGGGGGCGCTTAGTAATGAAAAACTGTTTTTT
CDR3aa: CASSGGQGALSNEKLFF

j_gene: TRBJ2-1
d_gene: NA
v_gene: TRBV7-9
abundance: few
CDR3nt: TGTGCCAGCAGCTCCGGGACGGCCGCCCTAAAGCAGTTCTTC
CDR3aa: CASSSGTAALKQFF

j_gene: TRBJ2-1
d_gene: NA
v_gene: TRBV7-9
abundance: few
CDR3nt: TGTGCCAGCATCAAAGTGGGGGACGCATCCTACAATGAGCAGTTCTTC
CDR3aa: CASIKVGDASYNEQFF

j_gene: TRBJ2-7
d_gene: NA
v_gene: TRBV7-9
abundance: once
CDR3nt: TGTGCCAGCAGCTGGAACCTAGGCGAGCAGTACTTC
CDR3aa: CASSWNLGEQYF

j_gene: TRBJ2-1
d_gene: TRBD2
v_gene: TRBV6-1
abundance: few
CDR3nt: TGTGCCAGCAGCCCCTCTAGCGGGGTCTCCTACAATGAGCAGTTCTTC
CDR3aa: CASSPSSGVSYNEQFF

j_gene: TRBJ2-7
d_gene: NA
v_gene: TRBV6-5
abundance: few
CDR3nt: TGTGCCAGCAGTTTTCGGACGGTCGGGTACGAGCAGTACTTC
CDR3aa: CASSFRTVGYEQYF

j_gene: TRBJ2-7
d_gene: NA
v_gene: TRBV2
abundance: few
CDR3nt: TGTGCCAGCAGTCAAATCCCCGAGCAGTACTTC
CDR3aa: CASSQIPEQYF

j_gene: TRBJ2-3
d_gene: TRBD2
v_gene: TRBV15
abundance: few
CDR3nt: TGTGCCACCAGCAGAGATTTGACTAGCGGGGGGCCTCAAGATACGCAGTATTTT
CDR3aa: CATSRDLTSGGPQDTQYF

j_gene: TRBJ2-7
d_gene: TRBD1
v_gene: TRBV20-1
abundance: few
CDR3nt: TGCAGTGCTAGGGAGAGCGGACAGGTTGACTACGAGCAGTACTTC
CDR3aa: CSARESGQVDYEQYF

j_gene: TRBJ2-1
d_gene: NA
v_gene: TRBV12-3/TRBV12-4
abundance: many
CDR3nt: TGTGCCAGCAGTTACGCTGATGAGCAGTTCTTC
CDR3aa: CASSYADEQFF

j_gene: TRBJ2-5
d_gene: NA
v_gene: TRBV3-1
abundance: few
CDR3nt: TGTGCCAGCAGCCAAGGAGTGAACTTCCAAGAGACCCAGTACTTC
CDR3aa: CASSQGVNFQETQYF